This T cell receptor beta chain emerged from a study of cytomegalovirus exposure and HLA in healthy donors. On the study more broadly: A prior study identified 117 million unique TCR beta sequences from about 179 million T cells.

PCR involved 60 Vbeta and 13 Jbeta primers. Generated by immunoSEQ multiplex PCR, the TCRdb table keeps only in-frame clones and is missing some. This table has under 300,000 clones, 84% appearing once. Details on this clone: The antigen remains undetermined.

Study results and limitations: As a later analysis showed, a missense DCLRE1C variant was linked to trimming of TCR beta V- and J-genes.

The germline V gene has CDR1 GTSNPN and CDR2 SVGIG (reference sequence). The trim removed 3 bases at V and 1 base at J, leaving 5 bases unmatched. The CDR3 has 16 amino acids. V is TRBV30 and J is TRBJ1-5, with 11 bases lining up with TRBD1. The receptor was derived from a woman in her 40s in good health and CMV-seropositive. Input material: PBMCs. CDR3 loop: CAWRRTGGGSNQPQHF. As DNA, the CDR3 is TGTGCCTGGAGGAGGACAGGGGGCGGGAGCAATCAGCCCCAGCATTTT.